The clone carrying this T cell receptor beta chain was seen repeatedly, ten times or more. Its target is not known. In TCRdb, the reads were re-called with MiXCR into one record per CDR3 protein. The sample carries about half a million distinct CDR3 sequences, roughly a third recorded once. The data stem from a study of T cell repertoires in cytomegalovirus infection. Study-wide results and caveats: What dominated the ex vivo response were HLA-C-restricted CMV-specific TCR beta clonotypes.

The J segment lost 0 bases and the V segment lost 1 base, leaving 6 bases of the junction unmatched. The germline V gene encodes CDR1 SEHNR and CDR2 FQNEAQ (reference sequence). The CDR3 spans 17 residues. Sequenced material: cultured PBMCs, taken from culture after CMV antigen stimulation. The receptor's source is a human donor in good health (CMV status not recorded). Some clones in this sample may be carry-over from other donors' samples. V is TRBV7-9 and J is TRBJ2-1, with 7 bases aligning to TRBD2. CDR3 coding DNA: TGTGCCAGCAGCTTAGGTAGCGGGTGGAGCTCCTACAATGAGCAGTTCTTC. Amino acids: CASSLGSGWSSYNEQFF.